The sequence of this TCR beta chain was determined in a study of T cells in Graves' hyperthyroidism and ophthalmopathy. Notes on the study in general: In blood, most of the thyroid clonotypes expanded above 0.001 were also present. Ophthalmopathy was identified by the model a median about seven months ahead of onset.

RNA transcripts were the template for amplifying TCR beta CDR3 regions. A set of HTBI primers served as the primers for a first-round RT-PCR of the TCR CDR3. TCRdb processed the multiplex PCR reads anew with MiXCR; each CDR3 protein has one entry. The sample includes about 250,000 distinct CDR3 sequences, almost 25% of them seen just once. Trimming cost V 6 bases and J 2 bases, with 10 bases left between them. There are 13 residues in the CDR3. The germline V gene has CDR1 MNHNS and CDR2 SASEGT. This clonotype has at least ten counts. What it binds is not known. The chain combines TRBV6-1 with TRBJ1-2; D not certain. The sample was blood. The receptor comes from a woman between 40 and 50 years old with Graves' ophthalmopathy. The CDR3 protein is CASSSPGNYGYTF. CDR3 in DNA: TGTGCCAGCAGCTCCCCTGGCAACTATGGCTACACCTTC.